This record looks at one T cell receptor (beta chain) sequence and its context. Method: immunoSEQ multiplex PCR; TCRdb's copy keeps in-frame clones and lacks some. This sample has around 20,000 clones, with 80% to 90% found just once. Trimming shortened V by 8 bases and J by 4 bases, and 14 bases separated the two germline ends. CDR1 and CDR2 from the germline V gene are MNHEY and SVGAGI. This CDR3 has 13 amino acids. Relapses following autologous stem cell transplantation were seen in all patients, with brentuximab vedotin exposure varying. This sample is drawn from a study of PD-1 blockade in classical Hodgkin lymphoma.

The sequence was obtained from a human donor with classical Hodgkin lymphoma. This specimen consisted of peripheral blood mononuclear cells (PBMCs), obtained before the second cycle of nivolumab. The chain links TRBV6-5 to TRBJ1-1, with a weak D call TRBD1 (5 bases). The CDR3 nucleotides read TGTGCCAGCCTCGGACACAAGAGCACTGAAGCTTTCTTT. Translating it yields CASLGHKSTEAFF.